This T cell receptor (beta chain) appears in the sequencing data of a study of somatic mutations in cytotoxic T cells in rheumatoid arthritis. Background on the study: Using a FACSAria II or Sony SH800, a portion of the V beta antibody-stained T-cell populations were flow-sorted at nearly 100% purity, and among those populations were V beta1+ cells that were then sequenced for TCRB.

The CD4+ and CD8+ fractions came from positive magnetic bead selection and were purity-checked by flow cytometry. Clones were read by immunoSEQ multiplex PCR, and TCRdb kept only the in-frame ones, dropping some. The top ten hold around 36% of the sample, which has 9,400 or so clones, about 79% seen once. In the case of this clone: Antigen: not known. The same CDR3 can be traced to other DNA sequences in this sample.

The study, taken as a whole, reports: A single CD8+ clone exceeded 20% of CD8+ cells in about an eighth of the 65 patients.

The V gene lost 4 bases and the J gene lost 0 bases, with 4 bases spanning the gap. The CDR3 is 13 amino acids. Germline CDR1 is SEHNR and CDR2 is FQNEAQ (reference sequence). This clonotype originated in a woman aged 45 to 65 in good health. Input material: CD8+ T cells sorted from blood. V and J are TRBV7-9 and TRBJ2-1; D call uncertain. The CDR3 protein is CASSSSSYNEQFF. Here the CDR3 DNA reads TGTGCCAGCAGCTCCAGCTCCTACAATGAGCAGTTCTTC. The complete variable domain, with remaining parts taken from reference TRBV7-9 and TRBJ2-1, reads DTGVSQNPRHKITKRGQNVTFRCDPISEHNRLYWYRQTLGQGPEFLTYFQNEAQLEKSRLLSDRFSAERPKGSFSTLEIQRTEQGDSAMYLCASSSSSYNEQFFGPGTRLTVL.